The next 30 T cell receptor beta chains were all read from a single sample in a study of T-cell reconstitution after alpha-beta-depleted transplantation in children. During its preparation, the TCRbeta library received unique molecular identifiers. TCRdb itself ran the PCR reads through MiXCR, one entry per CDR3 protein. The data show 750,000 to 950,000 distinct CDR3 sequences, under 20% seen once. The specimen was PBMCs, mostly from graft donor cells, collected 360 days after TCRalphabeta/CD19-depleted stem cell transplant. The receptors here all came from a male patient younger than 18 who had a stem cell transplant for acute lymphoblastic leukemia, so the T cells may come from the graft donor.

This clonotype was counted between two and nine times. This chain uses TRBV12-3 or TRBV12-4 with TRBJ2-3; D may be TRBD1 (5 bases). This CDR3 comprises 16 residues. The V end lost 5 bases, the J end lost 4 bases, and 19 bases lay between the germline ends. The CDR3 nucleotides read TGTGCCAGCAGTCGCCGGACATGGCAAGGGGCAGATACGCAGTATTTT. Protein product: CASSRRTWQGADTQYF.

This clonotype has a handful of counts. The chain is built from TRBV9 and TRBJ2-1; 11 nucleotides line up with TRBD2. Trimming removed 2 bases from V and 3 bases from J; junction bases left unmatched: 13. Germline CDR1 reads SGDLS; CDR2 reads YYNGEE. The CDR3 runs 19 residues. DNA for the CDR3: TGTGCCAGCAGCGTCCCCCCGGGAGGGGGACTAGCGGACTACAATGAGCAGTTCTTC. Translated, it gives CASSVPPGGGLADYNEQFF.

This clonotype appeared a few times. V and J are TRBV4-1 and TRBJ2-7; 9 bases map to TRBD2. CDR1 is MGHRA and CDR2 is YSYEKL in the germline V gene. V gave up 4 bases and J gave up 0 bases; unmatched junction bases: 7. There are 16 residues in the CDR3. CDR3 in DNA: TGCGCCAGCAGCCTTTTAGCGGGAGAAGACTCCTACGAGCAGTACTTC. It specifies CASSLLAGEDSYEQYF.

This clonotype came up a few times. The CDR3, as DNA: TGCAGTGGCAAAGACGAGCCCTATGGCTACACCTTC. Translated: CSGKDEPYGYTF. The chain uses TRBV20-1 and TRBJ1-2, with unresolved D. The CDR3 is 12 amino acids. Germline V lookup: CDR1 DFQATT, CDR2 SNEGSKA (reference sequence). The germline V and J ends were trimmed by 7 bases and 4 bases, with 13 bases remaining between them.

This clonotype appeared many times. J is TRBJ2-7 and V is TRBV20-1; 11 bases agree with TRBD2. There are 14 residues in the CDR3. Germline V CDR1 and CDR2: DFQATT, SNEGSKA (reference sequence). CDR3 in DNA: TGCAGCCTAACCGGGACTAGCGGCTCCTACGAGCAGTACTTC. Encoded protein: CSLTGTSGSYEQYF.

The rearrangement joins TRBV20-1 to TRBJ2-1; D may be TRBD1 or TRBD2 (6 bases each). Trimming removed 5 bases at V and 8 bases at J, with 13 bases between. CDR1 and CDR2 (germline): DFQATT, SNEGSKA (reference sequence). This CDR3 is 12 amino acids long. The CDR3 DNA reads as TGCAGTGCTCTGAGGGGGAGGCATGAGCAGTTCTTC. Its translation: CSALRGRHEQFF.

V and J are TRBV20-1 and TRBJ1-2; D not resolved. The CDR3 has 14 residues. The V gene lost 0 bases and the J gene lost 8 bases, with 16 bases spanning the gap. The germline gives CDR1 DFQATT, CDR2 SNEGSKA (reference sequence). CDR3 DNA: TGCAGTGCTAGAGATCGAAAGGGAGTGGGAGGCTACACCTTC. This translates into CSARDRKGVGGYTF.

This clonotype showed up many times. J is TRBJ2-1 and V is TRBV20-1; 16 positions agree with TRBD2. This CDR3 spans 15 amino acids. Per germline, CDR1 DFQATT and CDR2 SNEGSKA (reference sequence). V gave up 5 bases and J gave up 9 bases; unmatched junction bases: 7. The CDR3 region has the DNA TGCAGTGCTCACCCCGGGACTAGCGGGAGGGTTGAGCAGTTCTTC. It yields the protein CSAHPGTSGRVEQFF.

The chain carries TRBV29-1 and TRBJ2-3; TRBD2 agrees at 9 bases. This CDR3 region has 13 residues. Germline trimming cut 6 bases from V and 9 bases from J; bases unmatched to any gene: 10. Germline V lookup: CDR1 SQVTM, CDR2 ANQGSEA. In DNA form, the CDR3 reads TGCAGCGTAGCCGGGACTAGCAGAGCCACGCAGTATTTT. Amino acid sequence: CSVAGTSRATQYF.

The rearrangement joins TRBV5-1 to TRBJ2-1; no reliable D call. Germline CDR1 and CDR2: SGHRS and YFSETQ. The germline V and J ends were trimmed by 1 base and 0 bases, with 8 bases remaining between them. The CDR3 covers 15 residues. The CDR3 here is CASSLQDNSYNEQFF. CDR3 coding DNA: TGCGCCAGCAGCTTGCAGGATAACTCCTACAATGAGCAGTTCTTC.

Only a few counts were recorded for this clonotype. The gene calls are TRBV24-1 and TRBJ2-5, with D perhaps TRBD1 (7 bases). The ends were cut back, 7 bases at V and 5 bases at J, with 16 bases in the middle. Germline assignment: CDR1 KGHDR and CDR2 SFDVKD. CDR3 size: 14 residues. CDR3: CATRTGPSAETQYF. The CDR3 DNA reads as TGTGCCACCAGGACAGGGCCTAGCGCGGAGACCCAGTACTTC.

Here the CDR3 reads CSAWTSGSPQTGELFF. CDR3 bases: TGCAGCGCCTGGACTAGCGGGAGCCCCCAGACCGGGGAGCTGTTTTTT. V usage is TRBV29-1 and J usage is TRBJ2-2; TRBD2 agrees at 13 bases. Germline V gene data show CDR1 as SQVTM and CDR2 as ANQGSEA. The junction had 10 bases not matched to a gene; V was cut back by 7 bases and J by 5 bases. This CDR3 comprises 16 residues.

J is TRBJ2-3 and V is TRBV29-1; D is uncertain. Germline CDR1 and CDR2: SQVTM and ANQGSEA. The V and J ends lost 6 bases and 2 bases respectively, with 6 bases between them. This CDR3 has 11 amino acids. CDR3 protein: CSVRVTDTQYF. Here the CDR3 DNA reads TGCAGCGTCCGGGTCACAGATACGCAGTATTTT.

This clonotype was seen more than once but under ten times. The chain is built from TRBV6-5 and TRBJ2-7; TRBD2 aligns across 7 bases. Trimming took 0 bases from V and 4 from J; bases not matched to a gene: 3. The CDR3 extends over 14 amino acids. Germline assignment: CDR1 MNHEY and CDR2 SVGAGI. In DNA form, the CDR3 reads TGTGCCAGCAGTTACTCGGGAGGGAAGTACGAGCAGTACTTC. Its translation is CASSYSGGKYEQYF.

This clonotype was recorded at least ten times. V is TRBV15 and J is TRBJ1-1; possible D gene TRBD1, 5 bases. CDR3 length: 15 amino acids. Trimming removed 5 bases at V and 1 base at J, with 14 bases between. Germline V CDR1 and CDR2: LNHNV, YYDKDF (reference sequence). The DNA for the CDR3 is TGTGCCACCAGCCGGGAGACAGTGAAGAACACTGAAGCTTTCTTT. It specifies CATSRETVKNTEAFF.

This clonotype was seen more than once but under ten times. The chain has TRBV12-3 or TRBV12-4 and TRBJ1-2; possibly TRBD1 for D (5 bases). V was trimmed by 2 bases and J by 3 bases, leaving 10 bases between them. The CDR3 has 14 residues. CDR3 nucleotide sequence: TGTGCCAGCAGTTTATCAGGGTCGGACTATGGCTACACCTTC. It is translated as CASSLSGSDYGYTF.

This clonotype was seen more than once but under ten times. J is TRBJ2-1 and V is TRBV12-3 or TRBV12-4; D gene ambiguous. CDR3 length equals 14 residues. Trimming shortened V by 4 bases and J by 8 bases, and 15 bases separated the two germline ends. The CDR3 loop reads CASSSHVRFDEQFF. The DNA for the CDR3 is TGTGCCAGCAGTTCACATGTACGGTTCGATGAGCAGTTCTTC.

This clonotype was observed at least ten times. V usage is TRBV5-5 and J usage is TRBJ2-7, with D tentatively TRBD1 (6 bases). Trimming pared 2 bases from V and 0 bases from J, leaving 9 bases between. The CDR3 runs to 14 residues. Germline CDR1 SGHKS, CDR2 YYEKEE (reference sequence). The CDR3 DNA reads as TGTGCCAGCAGCTTCGACAGGTTCTCCTACGAGCAGTACTTC. Encoded protein: CASSFDRFSYEQYF.

The CDR3 DNA reads TGTGCCACCAGCAGAGACACTGGGGGGGAGCTGTTTTTT. Translated, it gives CATSRDTGGELFF. The genes are TRBV15 and TRBJ2-2; D is undetermined. From germline, CDR1 is LNHNV and CDR2 YYDKDF (reference sequence). V lost 0 bases and J 8 bases, leaving 7 bases between the germline ends. The CDR3 loop spans 13 amino acids.

This clonotype was counted only a few times. The chain recombines TRBV19 with TRBJ1-2; D is undetermined. Germline CDR1 and CDR2: LNHDA and SQIVND (reference sequence). The V end lost 3 bases, the J end lost 8 bases, and 7 bases lay between the germline ends. The CDR3 spans 11 residues. CDR3 residues: CASSIGPGYTF. DNA of the CDR3: TGTGCCAGTAGTATCGGACCGGGCTACACCTTC.

The sample holds a few counts of this clonotype. The gene calls are TRBV25-1 and TRBJ1-1; D perhaps matches TRBD1 (5 bases). Per the germline V gene, CDR1 is MGHDK and CDR2 is SYGVNS. The V end was cut by 3 bases, the J end by 3 bases, with 14 bases between. CDR3 size: 15 residues. Here the CDR3 DNA reads TGTGCCAGCAGTGACCCTCAGGGTAAATACACTGAAGCTTTCTTT. This sequence encodes CASSDPQGKYTEAFF.

This clonotype was counted only a few times. The chain combines TRBV5-1 with TRBJ2-3, with TRBD2 identical over 12 bases. The CDR3 consists of 16 residues. Trimming removed 1 base from V and 5 bases from J; junction bases left unmatched: 5. Germline values: CDR1 SGHRS, CDR2 YFSETQ. CDR3 sequence reads: CASSLPLAGGLDTQYF. The CDR3 DNA sequence: TGCGCCAGCAGCTTGCCTCTAGCGGGAGGGTTAGATACGCAGTATTTT.

This clonotype has a handful of counts. The rearrangement joins TRBV11-3 to TRBJ2-4; D gene ambiguous. Germline V lookup: CDR1 SGHNT, CDR2 YENEEA. This CDR3 has 15 residues. The V gene lost 4 bases and the J gene lost 1 base, with 11 bases spanning the gap. As DNA, the CDR3 is TGTGCCAGCAGCTCAGACGTCGCCGCCAAAAACATTCAGTACTTC. Translating gives CASSSDVAAKNIQYF.

The rearrangement uses TRBV7-9 and TRBJ2-2; 10 bases fit TRBD2. This CDR3 has 15 residues. Per the germline V gene, CDR1 is SEHNR and CDR2 is FQNEAQ (reference sequence). With 8 bases clipped from V and 2 bases from J, the junction kept 5 bases outside the gene matches. The CDR3 loop reads CASGGLAVNTGELFF. CDR3 nucleotides: TGTGCCAGCGGTGGACTAGCGGTTAACACCGGGGAGCTGTTTTTT. Full variable domain (missing parts from reference TRBV7-9 and TRBJ2-2): DTGVSQNPRHKITKRGQNVTFRCDPISEHNRLYWYRQTLGQGPEFLTYFQNEAQLEKSRLLSDRFSAERPKGSFSTLEIQRTEQGDSAMYLCASGGLAVNTGELFFGEGSRLTVL.

This clonotype was recorded at least ten times. The chain employs TRBV7-2 and TRBJ2-1; D gene uncertain. Germline V gene lookup returns CDR1 SGHTA and CDR2 FQGNSA. The CDR3 length is 15 residues. The ends were cut back, 1 base at V and 4 bases at J, with 11 bases in the middle. CDR3 residues: CASSLVAELYNEQFF. The DNA of the CDR3 is TGTGCCAGCAGCTTAGTGGCGGAACTTTACAATGAGCAGTTCTTC.

V is TRBV20-1 and J is TRBJ2-5; maybe TRBD1 (6 bases). Trimming shortened V by 4 bases and J by 2 bases, and 23 bases separated the two germline ends. The CDR3 contains 17 residues. Germline V gene lookup returns CDR1 DFQATT and CDR2 SNEGSKA (reference sequence). DNA of the CDR3: TGCAGTGCTATCCCCCGGGACATTCGTAGTTATCAAGAGACCCAGTACTTC. Translated: CSAIPRDIRSYQETQYF.

This clonotype was seen a few times. J is TRBJ1-4 and V is TRBV7-9; D gene unclear. Trimming stripped 5 bases from V and 0 bases from J, with 10 bases between. This CDR3 spans 15 amino acids. Germline CDR1 and CDR2: SEHNR and FQNEAQ (reference sequence). CDR3 in amino acids: CASSRTVATNEKLFF. DNA of the CDR3: TGTGCCAGCAGCCGGACGGTAGCAACTAATGAAAAACTGTTTTTT.

The rearrangement links TRBV7-3 to TRBJ1-1; D unresolved. From germline, CDR1 is SGHTA and CDR2 FQGTGA. Trimming left V 0 bases short and J 1 base short, with 12 bases between. CDR3 length equals 16 residues. CDR3 residues: CASSLTLLMPNTEAFF. In nucleotides, the CDR3 is TGTGCCAGCAGCTTAACCCTACTAATGCCGAACACTGAAGCTTTCTTT.

This clonotype appeared a few times. The chain carries TRBV29-1 and TRBJ1-2; no definite D call. The ends were cut back, 3 bases at V and 6 bases at J, with 14 bases in the middle. Germline values: CDR1 SQVTM, CDR2 ANQGSEA. The CDR3 loop spans 13 amino acids. CDR3: CSVDPGSRDGYTF. The CDR3, as DNA: TGCAGCGTTGATCCGGGGTCTAGGGATGGCTACACCTTC.

This chain joins TRBV18 and TRBJ2-7; 8 bases agree with TRBD1. The CDR3 extends over 14 amino acids. V dropped 3 bases and J dropped 5; count of bases not matched to a gene: 6. The V gene's germline CDR1 is KGHSH and CDR2 LQKENI. CDR3 coding DNA: TGTGCCAGCTCACCGACAGGGGTTATAGACGAGCAGTACTTC. It translates to CASSPTGVIDEQYF.